This is a list of T cell receptor beta chains from one sample in a study of T cell responses to AZD1222 COVID-19 vaccine. The protocol was immunoSEQ multiplex PCR, while the TCRdb copy is restricted to in-frame clones and leaves out a portion. Among 100,000 to 120,000 clones, roughly 80% were seen once, and the ten largest hold 5%. The source material was peripheral blood, sampled on day 0 of AZD1222 vaccination. The origin of the receptors is an adult in good health. Both conserved end residues are part of each CDR3. D genes are given only for firm matches. Only part of the rows carry a size: once, few, many, or a class if the clone is expanded.

j_call,v_call,d_call,clone_size,cdr3_nt,cdr3_aa
TRBJ1-1,TRBV11-2,-,-,TGTGCCAGCAGCGGGGGAGGGGGCACTGAAGCTTTCTTT,CASSGGGGTEAFF
TRBJ1-3,TRBV7-2,-,-,TGTGCCAGCAGCCCAACAGGATCTGGAAACACCATATATTTT,CASSPTGSGNTIYF
TRBJ1-2,TRBV27,-,-,TGTGCCAGCAGGGTCGGGGGGAGGGATGGCTACACCTTC,CASRVGGRDGYTF
TRBJ1-6,TRBV6-5,TRBD1,once,TGTGCCAGCAGGAGGACAGGGGATAATTCACCCCTCCACTTT,CASRRTGDNSPLHF
TRBJ1-1,TRBV7-8,-,-,TGTGCCAGCAGCTTAGACAGGAACACTGAAGCTTTCTTT,CASSLDRNTEAFF
TRBJ1-5,TRBV27,TRBD1,-,TGTGCCAGCAGTCCTCTGGGACAGGGGAATCAGCCCCAGCATTTT,CASSPLGQGNQPQHF
TRBJ2-7,TRBV2,TRBD2,-,TGTGCCAGCAGGCTGACTAGCGGGGGCCCCACCTACGAGCAGTACTTC,CASRLTSGGPTYEQYF
TRBJ2-7,TRBV24-1,-,-,TGTGCCACCAGTCCTCTGGCCCCCAGAACCTACGAGCAGTACTTC,CATSPLAPRTYEQYF
TRBJ2-3,TRBV19,-,-,TGTGCCAGTAAAGACCTGCTAGATACGCAGTATTTT,CASKDLLDTQYF
TRBJ1-3,TRBV18,TRBD1,-,TGTGCCAGCTCACCATTGAGGACAGGGGATTTTGGAAACACCATATATTTT,CASSPLRTGDFGNTIYF
TRBJ1-2,TRBV6-2/TRBV6-3,-,-,TGTGCCAGCAGTCCCCCAGGGGTCTATGGCTACACCTTC,CASSPPGVYGYTF